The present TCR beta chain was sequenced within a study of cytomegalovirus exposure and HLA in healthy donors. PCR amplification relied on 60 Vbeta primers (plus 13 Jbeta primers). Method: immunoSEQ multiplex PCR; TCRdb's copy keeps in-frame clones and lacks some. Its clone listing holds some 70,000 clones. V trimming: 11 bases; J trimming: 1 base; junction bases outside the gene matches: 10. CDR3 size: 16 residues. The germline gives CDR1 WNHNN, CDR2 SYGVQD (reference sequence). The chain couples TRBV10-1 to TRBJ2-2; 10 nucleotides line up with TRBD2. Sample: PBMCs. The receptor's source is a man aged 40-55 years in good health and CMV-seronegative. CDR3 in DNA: TGCGCCGCGGGTCGGGCTAGCGGGAGGAACACCGGGGAGCTGTTTTTT. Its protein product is CAAGRASGRNTGELFF.